The 10 T cell receptor beta chains given below trace back to one sample, sequenced in a study of Ad26.COV2.S vaccination and SARS-CoV-2 variants. Regarding treatment: 15 to 20 received Ad26.COV2.S at low or high dose, single or two shots; roughly 5 received placebo; per-sample allocation not given. Sampling occurred on day 63 after the first vaccine or placebo injection. Produced via immunoSEQ multiplex PCR; TCRdb's table is partial and in-frame only. Of about 400,000 clones listed, 83% were seen once; the top ten hold approximately 7.8%. The material sequenced was peripheral blood, taken in a trial of Ad26.COV2.S vaccine versus placebo. The origin of the receptors is a person aged 18-60 years who received the Ad26.COV2.S COVID-19 vaccine or a placebo.

The rearrangement uses TRBV3-1 (or the pseudogene TRBV3-2) and TRBJ1-2; 8 bases map to TRBD1. Germline V gene sequence: CDR1 LGHDT, CDR2 YNNKEL (reference sequence). CDR3 size: 13 residues. V was pared by 5 bases and J by 8 bases, with 7 bases of the junction left unmatched. The DNA of the CDR3 is TGTGCCAGCAGCGAGACAGGGGCTTGGGGCTACACCTTC. Translation: CASSETGAWGYTF.

V gene TRBV29-1 combines with J gene TRBJ2-5; D possibly corresponds to TRBD1 (8 bases). The CDR3 spans 13 residues. Germline-derived CDR1 and CDR2 are SQVTM and ANQGSEA. Trimming shortened V by 5 bases and J by 4 bases, and 14 bases separated the two germline ends. CDR3 sequence (DNA): TGCAGCGTTCGCACAGGGGGGGGAGAGACCCAGTACTTC. It translates to CSVRTGGGETQYF. The complete variable domain, with remaining parts taken from reference TRBV29-1 and TRBJ2-5, reads SAVISQKPSRDICQRGTSLTIQCQVDSQVTMMFWYRQQPGQSLTLIATANQGSEATYESGFVIDKFPISRPNLTFSTLTVSNMSPEDSSIYLCSVRTGGGETQYFGPGTRLLVL.

The chain uses TRBV6-6 and TRBJ2-5; D might be TRBD2 (5 bases). Germline-derived CDR1 and CDR2 are MNHNY and SVGAGI (reference sequence). CDR3 length: 16 amino acids. The germline V and J ends were trimmed by 6 bases and 5 bases, with 22 bases remaining between them. The CDR3 spells CASSPERAGRKETQYF. CDR3 DNA: TGTGCCAGCAGCCCCGAGAGGGCCGGTCGGAAGGAGACCCAGTACTTC.

The chain uses TRBV6-5 and TRBJ2-3; D is unresolved. The germline V gene encodes CDR1 MNHEY and CDR2 SVGAGI. V was shortened by 10 bases and J by 1 base, with 18 bases between the two germline ends. CDR3 length equals 15 residues. Here the CDR3 DNA reads TGTGCCACAAGTCTCTCTACCCCTGGCACAGATACGCAGTATTTT. This encodes CATSLSTPGTDTQYF.

V gene TRBV4-1 combines with J gene TRBJ1-4, with D possibly matching TRBD1 (5 bases). V was trimmed by 6 bases and J by 3 bases, leaving 17 bases between them. CDR3 size: 16 residues. Germline V gives CDR1 MGHRA, CDR2 YSYEKL. The CDR3 nucleotides are TGCGCCAGCAGTTCACCGGGACGGAAATCTAATGAAAAACTGTTTTTT. Amino acids: CASSSPGRKSNEKLFF.

The rearrangement links TRBV5-1 to TRBJ1-4; D unresolved. Germline CDR1 SGHRS, CDR2 YFSETQ. The CDR3 runs 11 residues. V was shortened by 0 bases and J by 6 bases, with 0 bases between the two germline ends. The CDR3 loop is CASSLDEKLFF. The CDR3 DNA reads TGCGCCAGCAGCTTGGATGAAAAACTGTTTTTT.

The CDR3 DNA follows: TGTGCCAGCAGTTTTTATGGACAGCCCCAGCATTTT. This encodes CASSFYGQPQHF. The V gene is TRBV27, the J gene TRBJ1-5; D ambiguous. V was trimmed by 3 bases and J by 7 bases, leaving 7 bases between them. The CDR3 runs to 12 residues. Germline CDR1 is MNHEY and CDR2 is SMNVEV (reference sequence).

This clone was recorded only once. The chain links TRBV19 to TRBJ1-6; no clear D. The CDR3 runs to 16 residues. Germline values: CDR1 LNHDA, CDR2 SQIVND (reference sequence). The V end was cut by 6 bases, the J end by 0 bases, with 12 bases between. This chain's CDR3 is CASRDFGSSYNSPLHF. The CDR3 DNA reads as TGTGCCAGTAGGGATTTTGGGAGCTCCTATAATTCACCCCTCCACTTT.

This clone has just a few counts. The chain employs TRBV28 and TRBJ1-6; D is unclear. The CDR3 consists of 17 residues. CDR1 and CDR2 from the germline V gene are MDHEN and SYDVKM. Trimming left V 2 bases short and J 0 bases short, with 11 bases between. CDR3 sequence reads: CASSLSPATSYNSPLHF. CDR3 nucleotide sequence: TGTGCCAGCAGTTTAAGTCCGGCGACCTCCTATAATTCACCCCTCCACTTT.

The rearrangement joins TRBV5-6 to TRBJ1-6; TRBD1 might be the D (6 bases). Germline V gene sequence: CDR1 SGHDT, CDR2 YYEEEE. The CDR3 spans 15 residues. V was clipped by 2 bases and J by 3 bases, with 9 bases between them. The CDR3 sequence is CASSFRQDYNSPLHF. DNA of the CDR3: TGTGCCAGCAGCTTTAGACAGGACTATAATTCACCCCTCCACTTT.